This T cell receptor (beta chain) was captured by sequencing in a study of blood T cell repertoires in COVID-19. Study-wide background: The origin of the acute and convalescent COVID-19 samples was the United States, Italy and Spain. The analysed material was cDNA or gDNA that came from T cells, B-cell-depleted T cells, or PBMCs.

Original analysis: Quantification of nucleated cells was approximated via reference gene primer amplification. Profiled with immunoSEQ multiplex PCR; TCRdb holds only in-frame clones, not every one. The DNA was the basis for D and trimming; V, J and clone size are from that table. This sample has almost 70,000 clones, with 75% to 85% found just once. Germline V gene sequence: CDR1 MNHNS, CDR2 SASEGT. V lost 1 base and J lost 2, with 3 bases in between. The CDR3 is made up of 13 amino acids. The sequence came from a human donor in a cohort sampled during active COVID-19. Sequencing input: peripheral blood. This chain uses TRBV6-1 with TRBJ1-3; D is uncertain. The DNA for the CDR3 is TGTGCCAGCAGTGAAGGCGCTGGAAACACCATATATTTT. Translated: CASSEGAGNTIYF.